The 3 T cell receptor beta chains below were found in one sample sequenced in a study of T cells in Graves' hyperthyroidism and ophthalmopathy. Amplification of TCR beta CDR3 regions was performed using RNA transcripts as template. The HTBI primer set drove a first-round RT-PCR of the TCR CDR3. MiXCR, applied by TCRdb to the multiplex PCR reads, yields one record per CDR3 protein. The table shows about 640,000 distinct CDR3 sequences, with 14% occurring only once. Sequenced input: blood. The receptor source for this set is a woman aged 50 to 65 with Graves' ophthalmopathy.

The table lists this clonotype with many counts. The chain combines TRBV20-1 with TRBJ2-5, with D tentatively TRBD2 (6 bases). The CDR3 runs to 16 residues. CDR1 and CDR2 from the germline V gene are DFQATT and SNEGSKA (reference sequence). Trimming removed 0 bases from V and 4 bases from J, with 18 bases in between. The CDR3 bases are TGCAGTGCTAGAGACTTTAGCGGAACCGAGGGAGAGACCCAGTACTTC. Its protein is CSARDFSGTEGETQYF.

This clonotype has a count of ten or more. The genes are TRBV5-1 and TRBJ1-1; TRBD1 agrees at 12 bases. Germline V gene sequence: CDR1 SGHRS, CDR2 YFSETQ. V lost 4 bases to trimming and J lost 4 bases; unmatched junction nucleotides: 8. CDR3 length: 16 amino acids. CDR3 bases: TGCGCCAGCAGCCCCTTCGGGACAGGGGGCGGCACTGAAGCTTTCTTT. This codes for CASSPFGTGGGTEAFF. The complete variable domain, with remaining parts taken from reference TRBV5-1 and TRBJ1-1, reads KAGVTQTPRYLIKTRGQQVTLSCSPISGHRSVSWYQQTPGQGLQFLFEYFSETQRNKGNFPGRFSGRQFSNSRSEMNVSTLELGDSALYLCASSPFGTGGGTEAFFGQGTRLTVV.

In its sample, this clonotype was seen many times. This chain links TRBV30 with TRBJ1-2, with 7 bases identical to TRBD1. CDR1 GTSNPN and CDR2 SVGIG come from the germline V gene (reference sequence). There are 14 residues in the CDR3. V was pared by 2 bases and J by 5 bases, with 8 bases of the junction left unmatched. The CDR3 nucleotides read TGTGCCTGGAGTTCGACGACAGGGTCTTATGGCTACACCTTC. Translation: CAWSSTTGSYGYTF. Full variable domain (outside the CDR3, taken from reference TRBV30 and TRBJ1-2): SQTIHQWPATLVQPVGSPLSLECTVEGTSNPNLYWYRQAAGRGLQLLFYSVGIGQISSEVPQNLSASRPQDRQFILSSKKLLLSDSGFYLCAWSSTTGSYGYTFGSGTRLTVV.